The clone carrying this T cell receptor (beta chain) was observed a few times. Its antigen remains unknown. This sample was taken from a study of cytomegalovirus exposure and HLA in healthy donors. Findings and limits, study-wide: Reported findings show TCR beta sequences accurately forecast HLA-A and HLA-B alleles in most subjects. Across donors, sequencing depth was assumed by presence/absence analyses to be roughly uniform.

Germline V CDR1 and CDR2: SGHAT, FQNNGV. Germline trimming cut 5 bases from V and 13 bases from J; bases unmatched to any gene: 12. This CDR3 region has 15 residues. The PCR ran on 60 Vbeta and 13 Jbeta primers. Produced via immunoSEQ multiplex PCR; TCRdb's table is partial and in-frame only. Found here are over 95,000 clones, 70% to 85% of them singletons; the top ten hold around 3.9%. The rearrangement links TRBV11-2 to TRBJ2-2; 11 bases fit TRBD2. The clonotype was recovered from a woman between 40 and 55 years old in good health and CMV-seropositive. Sequencing was performed on PBMCs. CDR3 nucleotide sequence: TGTGCCAGCAGCCCTACTAGCGGGGGTTTAGTTAGGCTGTTTTTT. Translated: CASSPTSGGLVRLFF.